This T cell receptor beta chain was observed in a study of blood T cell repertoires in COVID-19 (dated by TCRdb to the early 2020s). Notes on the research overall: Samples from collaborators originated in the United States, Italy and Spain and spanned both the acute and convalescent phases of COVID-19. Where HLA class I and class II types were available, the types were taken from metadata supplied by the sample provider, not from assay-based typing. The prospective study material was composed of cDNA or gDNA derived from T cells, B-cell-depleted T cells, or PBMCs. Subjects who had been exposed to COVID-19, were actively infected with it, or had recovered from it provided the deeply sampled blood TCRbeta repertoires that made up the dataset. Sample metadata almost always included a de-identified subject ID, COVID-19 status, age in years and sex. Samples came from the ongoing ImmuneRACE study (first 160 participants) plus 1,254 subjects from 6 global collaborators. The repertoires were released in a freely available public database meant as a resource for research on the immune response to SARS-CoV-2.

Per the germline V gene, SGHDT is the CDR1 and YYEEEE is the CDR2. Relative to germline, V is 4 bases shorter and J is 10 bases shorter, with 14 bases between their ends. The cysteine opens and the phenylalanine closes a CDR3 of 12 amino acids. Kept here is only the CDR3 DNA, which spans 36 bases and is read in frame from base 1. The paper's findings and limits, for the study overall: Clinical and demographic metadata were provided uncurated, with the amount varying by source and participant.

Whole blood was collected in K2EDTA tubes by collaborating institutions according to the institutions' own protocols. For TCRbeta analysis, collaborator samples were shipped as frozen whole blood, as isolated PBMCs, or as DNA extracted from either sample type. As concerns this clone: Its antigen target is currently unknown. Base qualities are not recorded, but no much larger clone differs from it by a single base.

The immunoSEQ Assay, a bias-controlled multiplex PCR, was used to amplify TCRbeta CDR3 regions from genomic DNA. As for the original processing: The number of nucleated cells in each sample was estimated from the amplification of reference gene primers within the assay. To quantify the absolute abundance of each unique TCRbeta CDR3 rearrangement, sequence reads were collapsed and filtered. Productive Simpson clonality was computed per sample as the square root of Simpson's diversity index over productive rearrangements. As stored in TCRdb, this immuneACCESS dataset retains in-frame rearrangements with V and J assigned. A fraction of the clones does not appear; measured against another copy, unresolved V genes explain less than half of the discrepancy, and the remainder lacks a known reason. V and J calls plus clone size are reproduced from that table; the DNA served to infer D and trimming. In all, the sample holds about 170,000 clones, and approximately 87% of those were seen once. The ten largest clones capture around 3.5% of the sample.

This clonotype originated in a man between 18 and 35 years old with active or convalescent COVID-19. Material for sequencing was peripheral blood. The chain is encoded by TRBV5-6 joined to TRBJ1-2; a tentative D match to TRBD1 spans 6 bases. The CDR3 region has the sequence CASSPGQRVYTF. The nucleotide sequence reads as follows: TGTGCCAGCAGCCCCGGACAGAGAGTCTACACCTTC.